This T cell receptor (beta chain) is drawn from a study of PD-1 blockade in classical Hodgkin lymphoma (dated by TCRdb to about 2020). In the study overall: Nivolumab dosing was 3 mg/kg intravenously every 2 weeks, continuing until either disease progression or unacceptable toxicity. The study used CyTOF and TCR beta sequencing to define a peripheral blood immune signature of response to PD-1 blockade in classical Hodgkin lymphoma.

The CDR3, cysteine through phenylalanine, is 12 amino acids long. The read is trimmed to its CDR3 DNA, 36 bases read in frame from base 1. Relative to germline, V is 5 bases shorter and J is 7 bases shorter, with 11 bases between their ends. CDR1 and CDR2 (MNHEY, SMNVEV) derive from the germline V gene (reference sequence). The time point label of this sample denotes: cycle 1 day 1 (C1D1), immediately before nivolumab initiation. Every trial patient had relapsed following autologous stem cell transplantation, and prior brentuximab vedotin exposure was what differed among cohorts A, B and C. CD4+ T cells were purified from thawed PBMCs by magnetic negative selection with a Miltenyi CD4+ T cell isolation kit. The trial cohort included 55 to 65 patients with relapsed/refractory classical Hodgkin lymphoma, and each patient had a best overall response of complete response, partial response or progressive disease. Single-agent nivolumab was administered to trial patients in the multi-cohort phase II CheckMate 205 trial. Best overall response was determined by an independent review committee according to the 2007 International Working Group response criteria. PBMCs from the trial were collected at three points: immediately before nivolumab initiation (C1D1), and during therapy at cycle 2 day 1 and cycle 4 day 1. Peripheral blood was collected in 8 mL Vacutainer Cell Preparation Tubes, from which PBMCs were isolated by centrifugation and then cryopreserved. Purified CD4+ and CD8+ fractions were prepared only for cases with an additional available PBMC sample. Magnetically labelled cells were removed on LS columns in a quadroMACS separator, and the flow-through was retained as the purified fraction.

This clone was counted a few times. Its antigen remains unidentified. The record has no base qualities; no much larger clone is one base away. The Qiagen DNeasy kit was used to extract genomic DNA from unsorted PBMCs and from the negatively selected CD4+ and CD8+ fractions. TCR beta CDR3 regions were subjected to amplification by immunoSEQ multiplex PCR with primers that anneal to V and J segments. A synthetic immune receptor repertoire was used to minimize amplification bias, and remaining bias was computationally removed after sequencing. For the original study's pipeline: Repertoire diversity was quantified as the Shannon entropy index using custom Python scripts. Unsorted, CD4+ and CD8+ repertoires were analyzed separately, except for combined analyses in which CD4+ and CD8+ sequences were merged in silico. A clone was considered expanded if an increase in frequency of at least 2-fold after treatment relative to C1D1 was found, and a pseudocount of 0.5 was applied to clones undetected at baseline. Clones with 0 or 1 copy at C1D1 were classified as singleton clones, and clones with 2 or more copies were classified as non-singleton clones. Clones expanded in unsorted samples were assigned a CD4+, CD8+ or unknown annotation through matching of protein sequences in sorted samples from the same patient. Wilcoxon tests on paired samples were used to test diversity changes from C1D1 to C4D1. TCRdb mirrors the immuneACCESS table, restricted to in-frame sequences. Some clones are absent from its copies; in checked studies, under half trace to an unresolved V gene, and the reason for the others is unknown. That table is the source of V, J and clone size, and D and trimming were worked out from the DNA. Counted in this sample were several hundred clones; 87% of them appeared once. 5% to 7% of the sample belongs to the ten largest clones.

Overall study outcomes, separate from this receptor: A significant rise by C4D1 was seen in CD4+ but not CD8+ TCR diversity (p=0.0027 vs p=0.16), with the rise being most apparent in complete responders (p=0.02). Newly diagnosed patients were reported to have lower baseline TCR diversity than healthy donors, and relapsed/refractory patients were reported to have lower baseline TCR diversity still. Lower diversity was seen in patients whose nivolumab began less than 1 year after ASCT, and these patients were left out of later analyses so that immune reconstitution would not confound the results. Baseline diversity similar to that of newly diagnosed patients was observed in trial patients achieving complete response, whereas significantly lower diversity was observed in partial responders and progressors. The study was restricted to a single clinical trial cohort, and the causes of repertoire differences, possibly disease activity or prior therapy, were left undefined.

The input for sequencing was CD4+ T cells from blood, taken at baseline. The chain joins TRBV27 to TRBJ1-2; the D gene identity is not certain. This clonotype was obtained from a human donor with classical Hodgkin lymphoma. DNA sequence: TGTGCCAGCAGTCAGCCGGGAGCTGGCTACACCTTC. The translation is CASSQPGAGYTF.